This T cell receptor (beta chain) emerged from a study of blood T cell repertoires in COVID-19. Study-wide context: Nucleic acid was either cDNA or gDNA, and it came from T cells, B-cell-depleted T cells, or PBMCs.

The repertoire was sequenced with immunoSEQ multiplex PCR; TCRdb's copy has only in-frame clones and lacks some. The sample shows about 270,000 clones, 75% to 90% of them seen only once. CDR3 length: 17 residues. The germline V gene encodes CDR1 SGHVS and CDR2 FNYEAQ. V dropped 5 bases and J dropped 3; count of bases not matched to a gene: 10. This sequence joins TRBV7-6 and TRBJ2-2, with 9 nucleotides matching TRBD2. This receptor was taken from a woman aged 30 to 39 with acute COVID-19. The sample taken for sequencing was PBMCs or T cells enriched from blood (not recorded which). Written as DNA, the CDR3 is TGTGCCAGCAGCCCGGAGACTAGCGGCCCTCACACCGGGGAGCTGTTTTTT. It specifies CASSPETSGPHTGELFF.